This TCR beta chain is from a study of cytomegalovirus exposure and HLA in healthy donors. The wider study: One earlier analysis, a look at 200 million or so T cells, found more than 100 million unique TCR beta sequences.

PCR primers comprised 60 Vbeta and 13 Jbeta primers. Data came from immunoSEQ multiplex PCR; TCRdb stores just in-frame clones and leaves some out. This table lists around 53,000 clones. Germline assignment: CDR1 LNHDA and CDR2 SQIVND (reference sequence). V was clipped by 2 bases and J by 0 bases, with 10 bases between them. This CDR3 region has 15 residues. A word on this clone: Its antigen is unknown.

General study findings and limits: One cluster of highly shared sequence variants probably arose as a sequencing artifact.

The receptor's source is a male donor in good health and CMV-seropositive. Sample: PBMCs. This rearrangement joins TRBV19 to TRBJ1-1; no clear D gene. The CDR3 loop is CASSINGNMNTEAFF. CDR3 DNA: TGTGCCAGTAGTATAAACGGGAATATGAACACTGAAGCTTTCTTT.